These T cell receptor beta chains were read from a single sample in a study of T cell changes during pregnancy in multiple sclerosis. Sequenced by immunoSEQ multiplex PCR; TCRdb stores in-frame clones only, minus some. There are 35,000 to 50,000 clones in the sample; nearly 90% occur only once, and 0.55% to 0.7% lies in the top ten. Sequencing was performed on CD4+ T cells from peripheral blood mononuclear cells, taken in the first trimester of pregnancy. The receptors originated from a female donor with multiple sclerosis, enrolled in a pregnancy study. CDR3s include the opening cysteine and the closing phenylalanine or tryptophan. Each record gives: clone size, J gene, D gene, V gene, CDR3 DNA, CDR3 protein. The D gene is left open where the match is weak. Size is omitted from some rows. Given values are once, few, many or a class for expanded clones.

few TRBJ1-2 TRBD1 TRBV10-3 TGTGCCATCAGTGAGTGGGGACAGGCTAACTATGGCTACACCTTC CAISEWGQANYGYTF
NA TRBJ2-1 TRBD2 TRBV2 TGTGCCACAGAGCGGGGCGGCCTTGAGGAGCAGTTCTTC CATERGGLEEQFF
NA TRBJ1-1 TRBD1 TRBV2 TGTGCCCTAGGGGGACAGATGAACACTGAAGCTTTCTTT CALGGQMNTEAFF
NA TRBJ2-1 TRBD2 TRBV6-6 TGTGCCAGCAGTCGGGCTAGCGGGGCGTACAATGAGCAGTTCTTC CASSRASGAYNEQFF
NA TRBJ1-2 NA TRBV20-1 TGCAGTGCTAGGCGCGGTGGCGGCTACACCTTC CSARRGGGYTF
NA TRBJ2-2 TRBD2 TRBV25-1 TGTGCCAGCAGCCTAGCGGGGCTCACCGGGGAGCTGTTTTTT CASSLAGLTGELFF
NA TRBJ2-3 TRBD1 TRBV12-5 TGTGCTAGTGGTTTGGGAGCTTCAGGGGGCCGATTTATCACAGATACGCAGTATTTT CASGLGASGGRFITDTQYF
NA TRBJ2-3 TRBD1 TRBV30 TGTGCCTGGAGTTCCCTGGACAGGGGCCTCGATACGCAGTATTTT CAWSSLDRGLDTQYF
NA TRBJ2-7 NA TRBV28 TGTGCCAGCAGTGGCTGGAGGTCGCTTTTTTTCTCCTACGAGCAGTACTTC CASSGWRSLFFSYEQYF
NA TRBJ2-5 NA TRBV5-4 TGTGCCAGCAGCTTGTCAGGGGCGTCACAAGAGACCCAGTACTTC CASSLSGASQETQYF
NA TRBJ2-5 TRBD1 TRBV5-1 TGCGCCAGCAGCTCGGGGACAGGGAGAGAGACCCAGTACTTC CASSSGTGRETQYF
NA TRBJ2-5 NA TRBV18 TGTGCCAGCTCATCACAGCGAGAGACCCAGTACTTC CASSSQRETQYF
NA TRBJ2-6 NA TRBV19 TGTGCCAGTAAAGGAGGGGAGACTGGGGCCAACGTCCTGACTTTC CASKGGETGANVLTF
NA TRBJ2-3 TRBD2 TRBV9 TGTGCCAGCAGCGTAGCGGGAAGAGCGGGAGGGCCCTCAGATACGCAGTATTTT CASSVAGRAGGPSDTQYF
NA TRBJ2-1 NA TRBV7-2 TGTGCCAGCAGCTTAGGAGCTCCTTCGGTGGTGAATGAGCAGTTCTTC CASSLGAPSVVNEQFF
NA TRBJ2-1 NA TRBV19 TGTGCCAGTAGTATAGGATCGGGGATACCCTACAATGAGCAGTTCTTC CASSIGSGIPYNEQFF
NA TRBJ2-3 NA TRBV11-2 TGTGCCAGCAGCTTAGTCGCGGGAAGGGCAGATACGCAGTATTTT CASSLVAGRADTQYF
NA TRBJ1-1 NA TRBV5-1 TGCGCCAGCAGCAAAAACTCGAACACTGAAGCTTTCTTT CASSKNSNTEAFF
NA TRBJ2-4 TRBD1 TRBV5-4 TGTGCCAGCAGCTTGCAGGGGGCAGCCAAAAACATTCAGTACTTC CASSLQGAAKNIQYF
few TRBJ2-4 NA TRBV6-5 TGTGCCAGCAGTCCCGGGAACCTAGCCAAAAACATTCAGTACTTC CASSPGNLAKNIQYF
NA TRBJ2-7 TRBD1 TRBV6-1 TGTGCCAGCAGTGAAGCCGGGACAGAGTACGAGCAGTACTTC CASSEAGTEYEQYF
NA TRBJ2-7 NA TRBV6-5 TGTGCCAGCAGTCTAGGGGGCTACGAGCAGTACTTC CASSLGGYEQYF
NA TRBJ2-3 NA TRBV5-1 TGCGCCAGCAGCTTGTTGCAGGACACAGATACGCAGTATTTT CASSLLQDTDTQYF
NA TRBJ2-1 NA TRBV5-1 TGCGCCAGCAGCCCAGCGGGCGGTACGGTTAATGAGCAGTTCTTC CASSPAGGTVNEQFF
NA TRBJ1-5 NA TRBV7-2 TGTGCCAGCAGCTTACCCCCGAGGGGCAATCAGCCCCAGCATTTT CASSLPPRGNQPQHF
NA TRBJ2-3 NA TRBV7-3 TGTGCCAGCAGCTTAACGTCGTCAGGAAGCGGTAGCACAGATACGCAGTATTTT CASSLTSSGSGSTDTQYF
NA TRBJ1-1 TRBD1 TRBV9 TGTGCCAGCAGCTTTGGACAGGGCACTGAAGCTTTCTTT CASSFGQGTEAFF
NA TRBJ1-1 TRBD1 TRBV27 TGTGCCAGCAGTTTACGGGGACAGAGCCGCTTCACAAACACTGAAGCTTTCTTT CASSLRGQSRFTNTEAFF
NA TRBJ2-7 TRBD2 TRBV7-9 TGTGCCAGCAGTCCTGGGCGGGGGACCTACGAGCAGTACTTC CASSPGRGTYEQYF
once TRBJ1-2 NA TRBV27 TGTGCCAGCAGCGACTATCAAGACGGCTACACCTTC CASSDYQDGYTF
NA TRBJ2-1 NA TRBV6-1 TGTGCCAGCAGTGAAGGGCACAATGAGCAGTTCTTC CASSEGHNEQFF
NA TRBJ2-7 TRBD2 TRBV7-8 TGTGCCAGCACCAAGACTAGCGGGGGAGTTAACTCCTACGAGCAGTACTTC CASTKTSGGVNSYEQYF
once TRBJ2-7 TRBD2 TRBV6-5 TGTGCCAGCAGGTCCGGACTAGCGGGACGCGAGCAGTACTTC CASRSGLAGREQYF
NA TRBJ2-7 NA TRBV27 TGTGCCAGCAGTTTATCTCGGACAGTCCTATACGAGCAGTACTTC CASSLSRTVLYEQYF
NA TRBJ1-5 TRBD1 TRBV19 TGTGCCAGTAGTACCCGACAGGGTGGAACGCATTTT CASSTRQGGTHF
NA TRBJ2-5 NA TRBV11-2 TGTGCCAGCAGCCGCCGGGGTGCCGGTGAGACCCAGTACTTC CASSRRGAGETQYF
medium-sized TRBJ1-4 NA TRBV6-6 TGTGCCAGCACCATGGGGGGAAAACTGTTTTTT CASTMGGKLFF
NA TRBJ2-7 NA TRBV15 TGTGCCACCAGCCCCCGAAGTAGTGCCTACGAGCAGTACTTC CATSPRSSAYEQYF
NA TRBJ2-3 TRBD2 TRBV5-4 TGTGCCAGCAGCCAAGTCTCAGCGGGAGGCGCCTTTGCTACGCAGTATTTT CASSQVSAGGAFATQYF
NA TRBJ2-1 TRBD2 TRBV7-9 TGTGCCAGCAGCCTGGGACTAGGGGAAATCTCGAGGCTCTACAATGAGCAGTTCTTC CASSLGLGEISRLYNEQFF
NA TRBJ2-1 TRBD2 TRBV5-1 TGCGCCAGCAGCTCAGGACTAGGCAACCACAATGAGCAGTTCTTC CASSSGLGNHNEQFF
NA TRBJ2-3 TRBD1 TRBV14 TGTGCCAGCAGCCAATATGGACAGGGCGGGACAGATACGCAGTATTTT CASSQYGQGGTDTQYF
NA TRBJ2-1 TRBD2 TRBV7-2 TGTGCCAGCAGCCAATGGACTAGCGGGAGAGGGTCCTACAATGAGCAGTTCTTC CASSQWTSGRGSYNEQFF
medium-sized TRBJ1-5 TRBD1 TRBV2 TGTGCCAGCAGGCCGGGAATGACAGGGGTCCTTAATCAGCCCCAGCATTTT CASRPGMTGVLNQPQHF
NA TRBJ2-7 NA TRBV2 TGTGCCAGCAGCCGGCAGGGGTCGTACGAGCAGTACTTC CASSRQGSYEQYF
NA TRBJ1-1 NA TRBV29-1 TGCAGCGTTAGGGGCAGCTTGACTGAAGCTTTCTTT CSVRGSLTEAFF
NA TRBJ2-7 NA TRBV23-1 TGCGCCAGCAGTCAATCGTTGCAGGGCGCCCACGAGCAGTACTTC CASSQSLQGAHEQYF
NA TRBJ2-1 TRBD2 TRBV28 TGTGCCAGCAGTAGCCTAGCGGGAGCCTATGAGCAGTTCTTC CASSSLAGAYEQFF
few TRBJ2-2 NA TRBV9 TGTGCCAGCAGCGTAGAATCTAACACCGGGGAGCTGTTTTTT CASSVESNTGELFF
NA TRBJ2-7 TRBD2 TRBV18 TGTGCCAGCTCAAACCAAGCGGGGCCGGGCGAGCAGTACTTC CASSNQAGPGEQYF
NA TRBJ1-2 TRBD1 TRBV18 TGCGCCAGCTCAGGCACAGGGGATCATGGCTACACCTTC CASSGTGDHGYTF
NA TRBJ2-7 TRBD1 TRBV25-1 TGTGCCAGCGGCAGACAGGGGGCGGGGGAGCAGTACTTC CASGRQGAGEQYF
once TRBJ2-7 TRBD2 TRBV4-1 TGCGCCAGCAGCCAAGATGAAATTCGGACTAGCGGGAAGAACGAGCAGTACTTC CASSQDEIRTSGKNEQYF
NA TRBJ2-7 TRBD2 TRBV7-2 TGTGCCAGCAGCCGTAGCGGGACCTCAGGCGAGCAGTACTTC CASSRSGTSGEQYF
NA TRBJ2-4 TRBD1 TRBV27 TGTGCCAGCAGTTTATCGGCCGGGACAGGCTTCCTCTTCCTTCAGTACTTC CASSLSAGTGFLFLQYF